The 9 T cell receptor beta chains below come from one sample, sequenced in a study of T-cell reconstitution after alpha-beta-depleted transplantation in children. The TCRbeta library incorporated unique molecular identifiers. Each CDR3 protein gets one entry after TCRdb re-called the PCR reads with MiXCR. The data show approximately 300,000 distinct CDR3 sequences, 10% seen once. The sample in question was PBMCs, obtained before TCRalphabeta/CD19-depleted stem cell transplant. These receptors were collected from a boy under three years old with acute myeloid leukemia, due to receive a stem cell transplant.

This clonotype was recorded many times. The chain employs TRBV5-6 and TRBJ2-2; possible D gene TRBD2, 6 bases. V lost 2 bases and J 9 bases, leaving 8 bases between the germline ends. The germline gives CDR1 SGHDT, CDR2 YYEEEE. The CDR3 has 12 residues. CDR3 nucleotide sequence: TGTGCCAGCAGCTTTGGGAGGCGGGAGCTGTTTTTT. Protein: CASSFGRRELFF.

This clonotype was seen ten or more times. This sequence joins TRBV29-1 and TRBJ2-3; D ambiguous. The V end was cut by 7 bases, the J end by 1 base, with 6 bases between. Germline lookup yields CDR1 SQVTM and CDR2 ANQGSEA. CDR3 length: 11 residues. CDR3 protein: CSGAGTDTQYF. DNA of the CDR3: TGCAGCGGTGCGGGCACAGATACGCAGTATTTT.

The table lists this clonotype with a few counts. In DNA, the CDR3 is TGTGCCAGCAGCTTACGGGGGGGAGGAGATCAGCCCCAGCATTTT. Its translation: CASSLRGGGDQPQHF. The chain is built from TRBV11-2 and TRBJ1-5; D perhaps matches TRBD1 (5 bases). The length of the CDR3 is 15 residues. Germline lookup yields CDR1 SGHAT and CDR2 FQNNGV. Trimming removed 2 bases at V and 5 bases at J, with 13 bases between.

This sequence joins TRBV24-1 and TRBJ2-3; 7 bases are a match to TRBD2. CDR3 length: 18 residues. Germline V gene lookup returns CDR1 KGHDR and CDR2 SFDVKD. With V trimmed by 5 bases and J by 5 bases, 18 bases remained unmatched. The CDR3 loop reads CATSGYLRDGGRGDTQYF. Here the CDR3 DNA reads TGTGCCACCAGTGGGTACCTCAGGGATGGCGGGAGAGGAGATACGCAGTATTTT.

V usage is TRBV20-1 and J usage is TRBJ1-1; D perhaps matches TRBD1 (6 bases). Germline V gives CDR1 DFQATT, CDR2 SNEGSKA (reference sequence). The V end was cut by 7 bases, the J end by 7 bases, with 16 bases between. The CDR3 runs to 12 residues. The CDR3 spells CSGRDIVGEAFF. CDR3 DNA: TGCAGTGGAAGGGACATAGTGGGTGAAGCTTTCTTT.

This clonotype was observed a few times. The rearrangement joins TRBV4-2 to TRBJ2-1; TRBD2 matches at 12 bases. There are 16 residues in the CDR3. The V and J ends lost 3 bases and 6 bases, in that order; junction bases with no gene match: 6. Germline V CDR1 and CDR2: LGHNA, YNFKEQ. CDR3 amino acids: CASSHETSGGSNEQFF. The CDR3, as DNA: TGTGCCAGCAGCCACGAGACTAGCGGGGGTAGCAATGAGCAGTTCTTC.

V and J are TRBV6-1 and TRBJ1-5, with TRBD1 as a possible D gene (5 bases). This CDR3 is 19 amino acids long. The germline V gene has CDR1 MNHNS and CDR2 SASEGT. The V gene lost 1 base and the J gene lost 0 bases, with 19 bases spanning the gap. The CDR3 nucleotides read TGTGCCAGCAGTGAAGACACTGACAGCTACCCAAATAGCAATCAGCCCCAGCATTTT. This gives the protein CASSEDTDSYPNSNQPQHF.

In its sample, this clonotype was seen many times. The gene calls are TRBV20-1 and TRBJ1-1; D uncertain. With 6 bases removed from V and 6 bases from J, the gap between germline ends came to 11 bases. Germline assignment: CDR1 DFQATT and CDR2 SNEGSKA (reference sequence). The CDR3 length is 11 residues. CDR3 protein: CSARAGAEAFF. CDR3 sequence (DNA): TGCAGTGCGAGGGCGGGCGCTGAAGCTTTCTTT.

This clonotype has at least ten counts. This chain uses TRBV12-3 or TRBV12-4 with TRBJ1-2; possible D gene TRBD1, 5 bases. Trimming removed 6 bases at V and 4 bases at J, with 15 bases between. The CDR3 contains 14 residues. CDR3 DNA: TGTGCCAGCAGCCGCCCGCAGGGCCGCTATGGCTACACCTTC. Encoded protein: CASSRPQGRYGYTF.